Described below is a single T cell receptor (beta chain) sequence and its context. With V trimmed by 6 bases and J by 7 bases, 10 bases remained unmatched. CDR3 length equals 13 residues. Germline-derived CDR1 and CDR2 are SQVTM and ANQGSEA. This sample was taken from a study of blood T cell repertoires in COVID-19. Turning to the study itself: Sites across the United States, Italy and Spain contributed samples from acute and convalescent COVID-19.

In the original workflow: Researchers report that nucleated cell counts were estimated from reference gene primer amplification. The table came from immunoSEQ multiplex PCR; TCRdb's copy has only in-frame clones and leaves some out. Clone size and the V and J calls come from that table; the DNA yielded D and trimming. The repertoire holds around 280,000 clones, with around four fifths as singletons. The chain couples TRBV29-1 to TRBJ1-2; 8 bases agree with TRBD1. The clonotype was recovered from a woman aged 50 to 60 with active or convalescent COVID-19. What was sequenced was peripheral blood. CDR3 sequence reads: CSVETTGVGGYTF. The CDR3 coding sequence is TGCAGCGTGGAAACGACAGGGGTGGGTGGCTACACCTTC.